The clone carrying this TCR beta chain was seen only once. The antigen remains undetermined. The sample's time point: pre-treatment sample, taken before nivolumab and TIL therapy. This was the immunoSEQ v3 assay. Method: immunoSEQ multiplex PCR; TCRdb's copy keeps in-frame clones and lacks some. Of 21,000 or so clones listed, about 78% were seen once; the top ten hold around 6.8%. CDR1 and CDR2 (germline): WSHSY, SAAADI. The CDR3 runs to 14 residues. V lost 6 bases and J 7 bases, leaving 16 bases between the germline ends. The data originate from a study of TIL therapy for anti-PD-1-resistant metastatic lung cancer. Study details: Most patients had lung adenocarcinoma.

Findings and caveats of the study: TIL clonotype persistence in blood showed no apparent association with response. Patients were highly selected, enriched for treatment-naive, never-smoker and oncogene-addicted cases.

This sequence originates from a person aged 25-80 years with non-small cell lung cancer. V usage is TRBV10-2 and J usage is TRBJ1-5; perhaps TRBD1 as D (6 bases). Sequenced here: blood, sampled at baseline. The CDR3 sequence is CASRGGGQWQPQHF. The CDR3 bases are TGCGCCAGCAGGGGAGGGGGACAATGGCAGCCCCAGCATTTT.